Shown below are 11 T cell receptor beta chains from a single sample sequenced in a study of blood T cell repertoires in COVID-19. Clones were sequenced by immunoSEQ multiplex PCR, and TCRdb holds only the in-frame ones, with some missing. The data show about 230,000 clones, with 65% to 90% seen just once and 7.4% held by the top ten. Material for sequencing was peripheral blood. The receptors were gathered from a woman in her fifties or sixties with acute or convalescent COVID-19.

In nucleotides, the CDR3 is TGTGCCAGTAGTACCCGACAGAACACTGAAGCTTTCTTT. Its protein is CASSTRQNTEAFF. The V and J genes are TRBV19 and TRBJ1-1; D is undetermined. V was shortened by 4 bases and J by 1 base, with 7 bases between the two germline ends. CDR1 and CDR2 (germline): LNHDA, SQIVND (reference sequence). The length of the CDR3 is 13 residues. The complete variable domain, with remaining parts taken from reference TRBV19 and TRBJ1-1, reads DGGITQSPKYLFRKEGQNVTLSCEQNLNHDAMYWYRQDPGQGLRLIYYSQIVNDFQKGDIAEGYSVSREKKESFPLTVTSAQKNPTAFYLCASSTRQNTEAFFGQGTRLTVV.

This chain connects TRBV7-9 to TRBJ2-5; D uncertain. The germline CDR1 and CDR2 sequences are SEHNR and FQNEAQ (reference sequence). This CDR3 region has 12 residues. V lost 1 base and J lost 9, with 9 bases in between. For the CDR3, the DNA is TGTGCCAGCAGCTTAGGGGCCTCGGCCCAGTACTTC. Translation: CASSLGASAQYF.

This sequence joins TRBV6-5 and TRBJ2-7, with D hard to call. Germline CDR1 reads MNHEY; CDR2 reads SVGAGI. V was cut by 8 bases and J by 4 bases, with 6 bases left in between. There are 10 residues in the CDR3. CDR3 bases: TGTGCCAGCGGAGAATACGAGCAGTACTTC. Its translation: CASGEYEQYF.

The chain recombines TRBV5-1 with TRBJ2-5, with 16 bases identical to TRBD2. CDR1 and CDR2 from the germline V gene are SGHRS and YFSETQ. The CDR3 is made up of 17 amino acids. After removal of 1 base from V and 4 bases from J, the junction contained 4 bases not matched to a gene. CDR3 nucleotide sequence: TGCGCCAGCAGCTTGTCGGGACTAGCGGGGGGGCTAGAGACCCAGTACTTC. Translating it yields CASSLSGLAGGLETQYF.

The chain is built from TRBV5-6 and TRBJ1-2; TRBD1 aligns across 11 bases. V gave up 0 bases and J gave up 3 bases; unmatched junction bases: 4. Germline-derived CDR1 and CDR2 are SGHDT and YYEEEE. The CDR3 sequence is 16 residues long. CDR3 in amino acids: CASSLDRDRGYYGYTF. The CDR3 DNA follows: TGTGCCAGCAGCTTGGACCGGGACAGGGGGTACTATGGCTACACCTTC.

The CDR3 bases are TGTGCCAGCAGACTTTTTCGTTCGGGGGTGAACACTGAAGCTTTCTTT. Its translation: CASRLFRSGVNTEAFF. The rearrangement joins TRBV7-9 to TRBJ1-1; TRBD1 is a possible D gene (5 bases). Trimming cost V 6 bases and J 0 bases, with 17 bases left between them. Germline loops: CDR1 SEHNR, CDR2 FQNEAQ (reference sequence). This CDR3 region has 16 residues.

The chain links TRBV7-3 to TRBJ2-5; D uncertain. This CDR3 is 15 amino acids long. V was clipped by 0 bases and J by 2 bases, with 10 bases between them. CDR1 and CDR2 from the germline V gene are SGHTA and FQGTGA. The CDR3 region is CASSLTYQRQETQYF. In DNA form, the CDR3 reads TGTGCCAGCAGCTTAACGTATCAGCGACAAGAGACCCAGTACTTC.

J is TRBJ2-1 and V is TRBV19, with 9 bases that match TRBD2. This CDR3 spans 15 amino acids. Germline V gene lookup returns CDR1 LNHDA and CDR2 SQIVND (reference sequence). V lost 4 bases and J lost 5; bases outside the gene matches: 6. The CDR3 bases are TGTGCCAGTAGTAGAGGACTAGCGTACAACAATGAGCAGTTCTTC. Residues: CASSRGLAYNNEQFF.

This chain joins TRBV19 and TRBJ2-3; 9 positions match TRBD1. Germline V lookup: CDR1 LNHDA, CDR2 SQIVND (reference sequence). The length of the CDR3 is 14 residues. The ends lost 5 bases at V and 10 bases at J; junction bases unmatched: 10. CDR3 region: CASSSTGGKGAQYF. The CDR3 nucleotides are TGTGCCAGTAGTTCGACAGGGGGAAAAGGTGCGCAGTATTTT.

The rearrangement uses TRBV25-1 and TRBJ2-1; TRBD2 is a possible D gene (6 bases). CDR3 length: 11 amino acids. The germline CDR1 and CDR2 sequences are MGHDK and SYGVNS. With 10 bases removed from V and 9 bases from J, the gap between germline ends came to 13 bases. The CDR3 sequence is CATSPGAEQFF. CDR3 bases: TGTGCCACTTCTCCGGGAGCTGAGCAGTTCTTC. The full variable domain, rest sourced from reference TRBV25-1 and TRBJ2-1, is EADIYQTPRYLVIGTGKKITLECSQTMGHDKMYWYQQDPGMELHLIHYSYGVNSTEKGDLSSESTVSRIRTEHFPLTLESARPSHTSQYLCATSPGAEQFFGPGTRLTVL.

The rearrangement joins TRBV28 to TRBJ1-2, with 8 bases that match TRBD1. The CDR3 is 14 residues long. Per the germline V gene, CDR1 is MDHEN and CDR2 is SYDVKM. After removal of 5 bases from V and 3 bases from J, the junction contained 5 bases not matched to a gene. This chain's CDR3 is CASSARQGYYGYTF. CDR3 coding DNA: TGTGCCAGCAGTGCGCGACAGGGGTACTATGGCTACACCTTC.